This T cell receptor beta chain was identified in a study of blood T cell repertoires in COVID-19. Study information: Samples came from the United States, Italy and Spain, spanning acute and convalescent COVID-19.

Per the original data handling: Reference gene primer amplification yielded estimated nucleated cell counts. Clones were read by immunoSEQ multiplex PCR, and TCRdb kept only the in-frame ones, dropping some. D and trimming come from the DNA, and the V and J calls and clone size come from that table. The sample lists roughly 240,000 clones, around 80% occurring once. V lost 5 bases, J lost 0 bases, and 12 bases lay in between. The CDR3 has 15 amino acids. Germline CDR1 is MNHEY and CDR2 is SVGEGT. Sequenced input: peripheral blood. J is TRBJ2-3 and V is TRBV6-2 or TRBV6-3, with D tentatively TRBD1 (5 bases). The TCR originated in a woman older than 75 with acute or convalescent COVID-19. The CDR3 coding sequence is TGTGCCAGCAGTCCCAGGGTCACTAGCACAGATACGCAGTATTTT. Protein: CASSPRVTSTDTQYF.